The clone carrying this TCR beta chain has just one count. Antigen specificity is unknown. The record originates from a study of PD-L1 blockade in urothelial cancer. Study context: Anywhere from 0 to 3 prior chemotherapy regimens had been received by patients. A median blood sample held 141,255 T cells and about 83,000 unique TCRs. Study-wide results and caveats: Greater 3-week expansion of tumor-associated blood clones was recorded for durable-benefit patients.

Some clones are missing from TCRdb's copy, which holds only in-frame ones; the method was immunoSEQ multiplex PCR. The top ten clones hold over 5% of a sample with some 80,000 clones, around 90% of them seen once. Samples spanned pretreatment and treatment, with 1 to 8 time points per patient. The CDR3 length is 15 residues. The germline V gene has CDR1 MDHEN and CDR2 SYDVKM. V was pared by 5 bases and J by 8 bases, with 11 bases of the junction left unmatched. The genes are TRBV28 and TRBJ1-2, with 10 bases that match TRBD1. This TCR came from a woman aged 65 to 85 with urothelial cancer. Sequencing was performed on PBMCs, taken around atezolizumab (anti-PD-L1) treatment. The CDR3 loop reads CASSPGDRGGEGYTF. The CDR3 bases are TGTGCCAGCAGTCCCGGGGACAGGGGAGGAGAGGGCTACACCTTC.